Sequencing of this T cell receptor (beta chain) was carried out in a study of T cell changes during pregnancy in multiple sclerosis. This clone was counted only a few times. The V gene end was trimmed by 5 bases and the J gene end by 3 bases; junction bases not matched to a gene: 13. The CDR3 is 18 amino acids. The germline gives CDR1 LNHDA, CDR2 SQIVND (reference sequence). Some clones are missing from TCRdb's copy, which holds only in-frame ones; the method was immunoSEQ multiplex PCR. The data hold 55,000 to 65,000 clones, with about 93% observed a single time. This sequence was found in a female donor with multiple sclerosis, enrolled in a pregnancy study. J is TRBJ1-5 and V is TRBV19; TRBD1 matches 10 bases. The sample consisted of CD8+ T cells from peripheral blood mononuclear cells, taken in the third trimester of pregnancy. The CDR3 nucleotides are TGTGCCAGTAGTCACCGAAGACAGGGGGCATTGAACAATCAGCCCCAGCATTTT. Its protein product is CASSHRRQGALNNQPQHF. The full variable domain, in which reference TRBV19 and TRBJ1-5 provide the parts outside the CDR3, is DGGITQSPKYLFRKEGQNVTLSCEQNLNHDAMYWYRQDPGQGLRLIYYSQIVNDFQKGDIAEGYSVSREKKESFPLTVTSAQKNPTAFYLCASSHRRQGALNNQPQHFGDGTRLSIL.